These T cell receptor beta chains were read from a single sample in a study of glioma-infiltrating T cells. TCRdb recomputed calls from the multiplex PCR reads with MiXCR, one row per CDR3 protein. Of roughly 120,000 distinct CDR3 sequences listed, more than 20% are singletons. Sample: glioma tissue, nonneoplastic brain tissue, or PBMCs (not recorded which). These receptors all come from a human donor with low-grade glioma or glioblastoma, undergoing nonglioma brain surgery, or in good health (not recorded which). Both conserved end residues are part of each CDR3. Fields, in order: V gene, CDR3 protein.

v_call: TRBV12-3/TRBV12-4; cdr3_aa: CASSSLMNTEAFF
v_call: TRBV7-2; cdr3_aa: CASRQPSTGGPLNEQYF
v_call: TRBV10-3; cdr3_aa: CAISEGTSGYEQYF
v_call: TRBV25-1; cdr3_aa: CASSELSGSPYEQYF
v_call: TRBV4-1; cdr3_aa: CASSRATGGSYNEQFF
v_call: TRBV20-1; cdr3_aa: CSARERGVSYNEQFF
v_call: TRBV7-2; cdr3_aa: CASSHSTGAPAYTF
v_call: TRBV4-1; cdr3_aa: CASSHPGTDYEQYF
v_call: TRBV28; cdr3_aa: CASSLWRQGDEKLFF
v_call: TRBV6-2/TRBV6-3; cdr3_aa: CAGSYRGQGYNEQFF
v_call: TRBV29-1; cdr3_aa: CSVVSGAGNTIYF
v_call: TRBV7-9; cdr3_aa: CASSLVLLTHNEQFF
v_call: TRBV29-1; cdr3_aa: CSVRTGRGYTF
v_call: TRBV6-2/TRBV6-3; cdr3_aa: CASSYSIPGQRVTDTQYF
v_call: TRBV7-2; cdr3_aa: CASSSPDPSYEQYF
v_call: TRBV12-3/TRBV12-4; cdr3_aa: CASSFGSTDTQYF
v_call: TRBV7-9; cdr3_aa: CASSLEARSDTQYF
v_call: TRBV12-3/TRBV12-4; cdr3_aa: CASTLKVAGPDNEQFF
v_call: TRBV24-1; cdr3_aa: CATSDLHRRTAYNSPLHF
v_call: TRBV3-1; cdr3_aa: CASSQDRLLDERFF
v_call: TRBV7-2; cdr3_aa: CASSWGGVTDTQYF
v_call: TRBV20-1; cdr3_aa: CSAREVRGITEAFF
v_call: TRBV3-1; cdr3_aa: CASSQVGETSTFF
v_call: TRBV27; cdr3_aa: CASSRTSGRALSTDTQYF
v_call: TRBV7-2; cdr3_aa: CASSLSGTSVPYEQFF
v_call: TRBV28; cdr3_aa: CASSSQGVVRGYTF
v_call: TRBV27; cdr3_aa: CASSLGTGPQYF
v_call: TRBV4-2; cdr3_aa: CASSLRTSGSIADTQYF
v_call: TRBV4-3; cdr3_aa: CASSPEIGGQSAQYF
v_call: TRBV19; cdr3_aa: CASSRDASSYEQYF
v_call: TRBV27; cdr3_aa: CASAPTGTYEQYF
v_call: TRBV20-1; cdr3_aa: CSARGLPGGGTEAFF
v_call: TRBV6-2/TRBV6-3; cdr3_aa: CASSYAGGYTDTQYF
v_call: TRBV30; cdr3_aa: CAWSSAGWGGELFF
v_call: TRBV7-2; cdr3_aa: CASSLEWGANEQFF
v_call: TRBV29-1; cdr3_aa: CSVRPTPYEQYF
v_call: TRBV6-1; cdr3_aa: CASTTAAGRGDGEQYF
v_call: TRBV28; cdr3_aa: CAGSRAGSYEQYF
v_call: TRBV6-6; cdr3_aa: CASSYPGRETQYF
v_call: TRBV10-3; cdr3_aa: CAIREGGGGQPQHF